This TCR beta chain was recorded in a study of T cells in Graves' hyperthyroidism and ophthalmopathy. Across the study: The blood sample was taken at first diagnosis, before treatment began.

The CDR3 loop spans 16 amino acids. J was trimmed by 1 base and V by 3 bases; bases with no gene match: 1. The germline gives CDR1 MNHEY, CDR2 SMNVEV (reference sequence). TCR beta CDR3 sequences were amplified from RNA transcripts. A first-round RT-PCR of the TCR CDR3 used the HTBI primer set. One entry per CDR3 protein, called by TCRdb with MiXCR from the multiplex PCR reads. The sample lists roughly 360,000 distinct CDR3 sequences; less than 15% were seen once. When hyperthyroidism was first diagnosed, the blood sample was taken, preceding any ophthalmopathy symptoms. V usage is TRBV27 and J usage is TRBJ2-6; 9 positions match TRBD1. The sample taken for sequencing was blood. The TCR comes from a man between 25 and 39 years old with Graves' hyperthyroidism that later progressed to Graves' ophthalmopathy. The CDR3 spells CASSLTGGSGANVLTF. CDR3 coding DNA: TGTGCCAGCAGTTTGACAGGGGGGTCTGGGGCCAACGTCCTGACTTTC.